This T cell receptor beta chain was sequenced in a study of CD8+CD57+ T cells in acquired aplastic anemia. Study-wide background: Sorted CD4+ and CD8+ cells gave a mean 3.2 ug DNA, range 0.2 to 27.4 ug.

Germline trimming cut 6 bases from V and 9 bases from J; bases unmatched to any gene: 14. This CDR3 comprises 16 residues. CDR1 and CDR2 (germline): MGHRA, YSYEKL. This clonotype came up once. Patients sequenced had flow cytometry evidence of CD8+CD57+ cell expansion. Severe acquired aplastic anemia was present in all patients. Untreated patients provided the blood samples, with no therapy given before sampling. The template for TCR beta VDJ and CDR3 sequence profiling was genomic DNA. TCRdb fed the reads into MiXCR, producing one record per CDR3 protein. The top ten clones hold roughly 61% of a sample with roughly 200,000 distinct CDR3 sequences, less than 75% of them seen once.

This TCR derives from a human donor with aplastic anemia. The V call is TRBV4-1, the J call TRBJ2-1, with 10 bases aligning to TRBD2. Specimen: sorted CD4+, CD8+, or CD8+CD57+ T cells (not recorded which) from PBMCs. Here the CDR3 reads CASRQGTTGLASEQFF. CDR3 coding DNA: TGCGCCAGCAGACAGGGGACAACGGGACTAGCGAGTGAGCAGTTCTTC.